This T cell receptor (beta chain) was captured in a study of T cells in localized non-small cell lung cancer. This CDR3 region has 13 residues. Deletions cut 0 bases from V and 7 bases from J, with 10 bases between. Germline V gives CDR1 SGDLS, CDR2 YYNGEE. About this clone: The antigen is unknown.

Notes on the study in general: Only one tumor region was sequenced, so heterogeneity remains possible. Longer overall survival associated with higher blood T cell density; shorter survival with higher adjacent-lung clonality.

TCRdb's copy holds only in-frame clones and misses some; the assay was immunoSEQ multiplex PCR. The sample holds 70,000 to 90,000 clones, 80% seen once. This receptor was identified in a female donor over 55 with stage I lung adenocarcinoma. The source material was peripheral blood, sampled before any cancer treatment. This chain links TRBV9 with TRBJ1-2; a possible D gene is TRBD1 (5 bases). The CDR3 DNA follows: TGTGCCAGCAGCGTAGCTGCAGGGTCTGGCTACACCTTC. The encoded protein is CASSVAAGSGYTF. Supplemented by reference TRBV9 and TRBJ1-2, the full variable domain reads DSGVTQTPKHLITATGQRVTLRCSPRSGDLSVYWYQQSLDQGLQFLIQYYNGEERAKGNILERFSAQQFPDLHSELNLSSLELGDSALYFCASSVAAGSGYTFGSGTRLTVV.